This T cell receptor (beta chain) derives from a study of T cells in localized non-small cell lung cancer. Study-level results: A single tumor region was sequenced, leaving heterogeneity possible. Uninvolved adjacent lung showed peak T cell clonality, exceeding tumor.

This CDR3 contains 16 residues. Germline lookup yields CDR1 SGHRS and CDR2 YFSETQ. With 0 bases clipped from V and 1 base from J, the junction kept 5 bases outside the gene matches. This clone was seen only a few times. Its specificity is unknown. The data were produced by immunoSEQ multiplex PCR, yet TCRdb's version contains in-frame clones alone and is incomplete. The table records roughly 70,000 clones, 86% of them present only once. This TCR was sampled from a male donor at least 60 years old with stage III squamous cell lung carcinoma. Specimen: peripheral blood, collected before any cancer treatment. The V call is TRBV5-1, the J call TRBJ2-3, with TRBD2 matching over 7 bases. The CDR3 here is CASSLAGGGGTDTQYF. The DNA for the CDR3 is TGCGCCAGCAGCTTGGCCGGCGGGGGTGGCACAGATACGCAGTATTTT.